This paragraph reports one T cell receptor (beta chain). Its antigen remains unidentified. Base qualities were left out, and no much larger clone turns up one base away. This sample was included in a study of shared clonotypes between healthy human individuals (dated by TCRdb to 2018 to 2021). The study in broad terms: The cohort included three men and a couple of women between 18 and 49 years of age. For each donor, CD4 naive and CD4 memory were each run on three plates, CD8 naive on two plates, and CD8 memory on one plate. To estimate repertoire size and how much clonotypes are shared between individuals, the study performed deep sequencing of blood TCR repertoires from a few healthy adults. To increase sequencing depth and limit assay-specific biases, different laboratories used diverse techniques to prepare libraries and sequence TCR repertoires. Each donor's leukapheresis produced roughly between about 0.9 and 9.5 billion PBMCs. Here is what the overall study found, with its caveats: Sampling was restricted to blood, and TCR repertoires in tissue are likely to differ from TCR repertoires in blood. Naive subsets generally had larger estimated clonotype richness than memory subsets did. Around 5% of naive CD4, around 4% of naive CD8, around 2.3% of memory CD4, and 0.4% of memory CD8 clonotypes were shared across several donors. Pairwise subsampling indicated that sequencing depth was expected to affect the degree of clonotype sharing among donors. Incomplete sequencing was indicated by rarefaction of sorted-subset datasets, despite the large sequencing depth. Because the study included only a small number of donors, the genetic and exposure-history diversity represented was limited. Compared with non-shared clonotypes, clonotypes shared by all four sorted-subset donors had higher generation probabilities.

TCR CDR3 regions were amplified from genomic DNA by multiplex PCR using the deep immunoSEQ assay. Genomic DNA extracted from each cell subset was distributed evenly over all wells of several immunoSEQ 96-well plates, and each plate served as one replicate. For sorted subsets, 200 to 250 ng of genomic DNA, equivalent to 25,000 to 35,000 T cell genomes, went into each replicate PCR. Purified libraries were measured with a Qubit 3.0 fluorometer, size-checked on a Bioanalyzer 2100, and measured again with the KAPA Library Quantification kit. Every immunoSEQ 96-well plate was sequenced on a separate single-read 150-cycle Illumina NextSeq 550 flow cell. As for the authors' bioinformatics: The immunoSEQ output contained only junctional sequences without quality scores, so filtering could not match that applied to full-length reads. Sequences were annotated with PyIR, a Python wrapper for IgBLAST v1.9, using IMGT germline references to assign V/J genes and CDR3. Any read was removed if the V/J assignment was weak (E-value above 1e-6), the CDR3 was missing, or the read contained stop codons, out-of-frame junctions, or ambiguous translated residues. V3J clonotypes were defined as sequences sharing the same inferred V gene, J gene, and CDR3 amino acid sequence. Percentage overlap between repertoires was calculated by dividing the number of shared unique clonotypes by the size of the smaller repertoire. Richness of each repertoire was evaluated using RTK rarefaction, the Chao1 estimator, and Recon v2.1 estimates of unobserved clonotypes. Generation probabilities for all TCRbeta clonotypes obtained by the gDNA method from several donors were computed using OLGA. Here the immuneACCESS table is served through TCRdb, limited to in-frame sequences with V and J called. Missing clones are a known gap in these copies; in checked studies unresolved V genes cover under half, and the rest lacks a known reason. The V and J calls and clone size come from that table; D and trimming were worked out from the DNA. Within this sample are approximately 1.5 million clones, with approximately 98.5% of them counted one time only. The ten largest clones represent approximately 0.4% of the sample.

As encoded in the germline V gene (reference sequence), CDR1 is LNHDA while CDR2 is SQIVND. Ends trimmed: V by 7 bases, J by 3 bases; bases unmatched to a gene: 10. The cysteine opens and the phenylalanine closes a CDR3 of 16 amino acids. Just CDR3 DNA is preserved here, 48 bases in frame from base 1. The donors were healthy, HIV-negative adults with no recently reported acute infections or vaccinations. Only Caucasian adults living in Nashville, Tennessee, USA were represented among the donors. Magnetic negative selection was used to enrich CD4+ T cells, after which naive cells were positively selected on CD45RA and the negative fraction became the memory subset. Blood was obtained by leukapheresis, after which PBMCs were separated by Ficoll-Histopaque density gradient centrifugation and cryopreserved in liquid nitrogen vapor phase. Purity and quantity of every magnetically sorted T cell population were checked by analytical flow cytometry. From each sorted fraction, genomic DNA was isolated and quantified by UV absorbance on a Nanodrop 2000c.

This clonotype was sampled from a man under 40 in good health. The chain was built from TRBV19 and TRBJ2-3, with 10 bases aligning to TRBD1. The specimen was naive CD4+ T cells sorted from blood. What the cell subset or site label conveys for this sample: CD45RA+ positively selected. In nucleotides, the sequence is TGTGCCAGTACCATAAATGGACAGGGGGGGACAGATACGCAGTATTTT. This encodes CASTINGQGGTDTQYF.